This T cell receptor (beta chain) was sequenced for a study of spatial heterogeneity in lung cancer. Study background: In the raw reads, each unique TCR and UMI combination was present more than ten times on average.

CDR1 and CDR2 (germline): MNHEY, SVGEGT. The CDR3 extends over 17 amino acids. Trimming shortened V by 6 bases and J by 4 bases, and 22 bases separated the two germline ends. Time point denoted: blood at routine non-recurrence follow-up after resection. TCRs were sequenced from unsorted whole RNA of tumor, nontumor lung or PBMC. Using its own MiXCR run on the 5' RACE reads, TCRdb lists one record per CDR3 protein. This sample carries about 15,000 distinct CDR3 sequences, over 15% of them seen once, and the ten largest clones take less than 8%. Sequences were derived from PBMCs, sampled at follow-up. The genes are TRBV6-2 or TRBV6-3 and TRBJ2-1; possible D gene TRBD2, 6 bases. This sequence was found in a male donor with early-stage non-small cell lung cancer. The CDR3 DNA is TGTGCCAGCAGCGATCTGGGGGGTCGGCGGGCTTACAATGAGCAGTTCTTC. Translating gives CASSDLGGRRAYNEQFF.